A selection of T cell receptor beta chains follows, all from one sample in a study of technical replicates of blood from a few donors. Sequencing was performed with immunoSEQ multiplex PCR; in TCRdb, only in-frame clones are kept and a portion is missing. This table holds tens of thousands of clones, approximately 88% found once. The sequenced sample was PBMCs. These receptors came from a human donor in good health. Some clones in this sample may be carry-over from other donors' samples. The CDR3 runs from the conserved cysteine through the conserved F or W. D genes are given only for firm matches. Where a row states a size, it is once, few, many or the class of an expanded clone; other rows omit it.

once	NA	TRBV4-3	TRBJ2-3	TGCGCCAGCAGCCAAGATCAGAGAGGGACAGATACGCAGTATTTT	CASSQDQRGTDTQYF
once	TRBD2	TRBV4-2	TRBJ2-1	TGTGCCAGCAGCCAGGAGAGCGGGGGGATTTACAATGAGCAGTTCTTC	CASSQESGGIYNEQFF
NA	TRBD1	TRBV2	TRBJ2-2	TGTGCCAGCAGTGCACAGGGGGACACCGGGGAGCTGTTTTTT	CASSAQGDTGELFF
NA	TRBD2	TRBV30	TRBJ2-1	TGTGCCGGGGGGGGGAGGACCACATACAATGAGCAGTTCTTC	CAGGGRTTYNEQFF
NA	NA	TRBV19	TRBJ1-1	TGTGCCAGTAGTATAGGCAGGGAAGCTTTCTTT	CASSIGREAFF
NA	NA	TRBV7-6	TRBJ2-2	TGTGCCAGCAGCTTAGTTAGCGGTCCCGCCGGGGAGCTGTTTTTT	CASSLVSGPAGELFF
NA	NA	TRBV25-1	TRBJ2-6	TGTGCCAGCAGTGAATTCGCGGGGTTTGGGGCCAACGTCCTGACTTTC	CASSEFAGFGANVLTF
NA	NA	TRBV18	TRBJ1-1	TGTGCCAGCTCACCATTTATCGTTGGGGGCACCGACACTGAAGCTTTCTTT	CASSPFIVGGTDTEAFF
medium-sized	NA	TRBV5-4	TRBJ1-5	TGTGCCAGCAGCTTGGGGGGAGGTGGTAGCAATCAGCCCCAGCATTTT	CASSLGGGGSNQPQHF
NA	TRBD2	TRBV4-3	TRBJ2-5	TGCGCCAGCAGCCAAGATCGGACTAGCGGGGGGTCTGGTGAGACCCAGTACTTC	CASSQDRTSGGSGETQYF
once	TRBD1	TRBV27	TRBJ1-1	TGTGCCAGCAGTTTATCGAGACAGGGGAACACTGAAGCTTTCTTT	CASSLSRQGNTEAFF
NA	TRBD2	TRBV6-1	TRBJ2-3	TGTGCCAGCAGTGAATATAGCGGGGGGAGCACAGATACGCAGTATTTT	CASSEYSGGSTDTQYF
NA	NA	TRBV5-6	TRBJ2-3	TGTGCCAGCAGCCCGGATGCGGGAATCCACACAGATACGCAGTATTTT	CASSPDAGIHTDTQYF
NA	NA	TRBV4-1	TRBJ2-7	TGCGCCAGCAGCCAAGGTTTGGGGGCGTATGAGCAGTACTTC	CASSQGLGAYEQYF
few	TRBD2	TRBV4-1	TRBJ2-3	TGCGCCAGCGGTCTAGCGGGAGGGCGGGGTGGCACAGATACGCAGTATTTT	CASGLAGGRGGTDTQYF
many	NA	TRBV9	TRBJ1-1	TGTGCCAGCAGCCCACGAGGCAGGGATGAAGCTTTCTTT	CASSPRGRDEAFF
NA	NA	TRBV14	TRBJ2-1	TGTGCCAGCAGCACTCGAGTCCTCGGTGAGCAGTTCTTC	CASSTRVLGEQFF
few	NA	TRBV2	TRBJ1-6	TGTGCCAGCGGTCAGGCATCTCCACCCCTCCACTTT	CASGQASPPLHF
few	TRBD2	TRBV5-4	TRBJ2-1	TGTGCCGCAACGCCTCGGGCTAGCGGGGGGCTAAACAATGAGCAGTTCTTC	CAATPRASGGLNNEQFF
NA	TRBD1	TRBV23-1	TRBJ2-3	TGCGCCAGCAGTCGACTGGACAGGGTTTATCTAGATACGCAGTATTTT	CASSRLDRVYLDTQYF
once	TRBD1	TRBV7-8	TRBJ2-7	TGTGCCAGCAGACTCAGGGGGACAGACCGGGAGCAGTACTTC	CASRLRGTDREQYF
NA	NA	TRBV30	TRBJ1-1	TGTGCCTGGAGTCCCCAGTGGAGGACCACTGAAGCTTTCTTT	CAWSPQWRTTEAFF
NA	TRBD1	TRBV27	TRBJ1-5	TGTGCCAGCAGCGACGGGACAGTCAATCAGCCCCAGCATTTT	CASSDGTVNQPQHF
NA	NA	TRBV29-1	TRBJ2-7	TGCAGCGTTGCGGTCGGCTCCTACGAGCAGTACTTC	CSVAVGSYEQYF
NA	TRBD1	TRBV14	TRBJ1-4	TGTGCCAGCAGCCAGACCGGGACAGGGGTCCGGACGAAAAAACTGTTTTTT	CASSQTGTGVRTKKLFF
NA	TRBD1	TRBV6-1	TRBJ2-2	TGTGCCAGCAGGGAAACCGACAGGGTGGGCATCGGGGAGCTGTTTTTT	CASRETDRVGIGELFF
NA	TRBD2	TRBV5-4	TRBJ2-1	TGTGCCAGCAGCCGCGGGGGGGGGCTGGGGAATGAGCAGTTCTTC	CASSRGGGLGNEQFF
NA	NA	TRBV5-1	TRBJ1-3	TGCGCCAGCCGCGAACCTGCCGGAAACACCATATATTTT	CASREPAGNTIYF
NA	NA	TRBV6-5	TRBJ1-2	TGTGCCAGCAGTGAAGCAAACTATGGCTACACCTTC	CASSEANYGYTF
NA	NA	TRBV6-1	TRBJ1-5	TGTGCCAGCAGTAGACAGGTGAATCAGCCCCAGCATTTT	CASSRQVNQPQHF
NA	NA	TRBV29-1	TRBJ2-7	TGCAGCGTTTTAGGAGGTATCTACGAGCAGTACTTC	CSVLGGIYEQYF
NA	TRBD2	TRBV9	TRBJ2-1	TGTGCCAGCAGCGTGACTAGCGGGAGGGCCACGGATGAGCAGTTCTTC	CASSVTSGRATDEQFF
NA	TRBD1	TRBV7-8	TRBJ2-5	TGTGCCAGCAGCACAGGGGGTCAGACCCAGTACTTC	CASSTGGQTQYF
NA	NA	TRBV4-3	TRBJ2-7	TGCGCCAGCAGCCAAGACCGGGGAACCTACGAGCAGTACTTC	CASSQDRGTYEQYF
NA	NA	TRBV12-5	TRBJ2-5	TGTGCTAGTGGTTTGATTCCGGGATTAGAGACCCAGTACTTC	CASGLIPGLETQYF
NA	TRBD1	TRBV5-5	TRBJ1-1	TGTGCCAGCAGCCCACAGGGGGCCAAGAACACTGAAGCTTTCTTT	CASSPQGAKNTEAFF
NA	NA	TRBV6-1	TRBJ2-1	TGTGCCAGCCATAACGACAGGCCCATCGACAATGAGCAGTTCTTC	CASHNDRPIDNEQFF
NA	TRBD1	TRBV10-3	TRBJ2-7	TGTGCCATCAGTGAGATCGGAGCAGGGACAGGCTACGAGCAGTACTTC	CAISEIGAGTGYEQYF
NA	TRBD2	TRBV19	TRBJ2-7	TGTGCCAGTAGTATAAACCTCCGACTAGCTCAATACGAGCAGTACTTC	CASSINLRLAQYEQYF
few	NA	TRBV30	TRBJ1-1	TGTGCCTGGACACCGGGAATGAACACTGAAGCTTTCTTT	CAWTPGMNTEAFF
NA	TRBD1	TRBV15	TRBJ2-5	TGTGCCACCAGCACCGTCCCGGACAGGGGCCAAGAGACCCAGTACTTC	CATSTVPDRGQETQYF
NA	NA	TRBV11-3	TRBJ2-7	TGTGCCAGCAGCACAGCCCCTTCCTACGAGCAGTACTTC	CASSTAPSYEQYF
NA	NA	TRBV5-4	TRBJ1-1	TGTGCCAGCAGCTTGGGACAGTCGAACACTGAAGCTTTCTTT	CASSLGQSNTEAFF
NA	NA	TRBV5-1	TRBJ1-6	TGCGCCAGCAGCTGGGGGGAGGGTTCACCCCTCCACTTT	CASSWGEGSPLHF
NA	NA	TRBV11-2	TRBJ1-2	TGTGCCAGCAGCTCCACATTGGGGGCGGTTGGCGGCTACACCTTC	CASSSTLGAVGGYTF